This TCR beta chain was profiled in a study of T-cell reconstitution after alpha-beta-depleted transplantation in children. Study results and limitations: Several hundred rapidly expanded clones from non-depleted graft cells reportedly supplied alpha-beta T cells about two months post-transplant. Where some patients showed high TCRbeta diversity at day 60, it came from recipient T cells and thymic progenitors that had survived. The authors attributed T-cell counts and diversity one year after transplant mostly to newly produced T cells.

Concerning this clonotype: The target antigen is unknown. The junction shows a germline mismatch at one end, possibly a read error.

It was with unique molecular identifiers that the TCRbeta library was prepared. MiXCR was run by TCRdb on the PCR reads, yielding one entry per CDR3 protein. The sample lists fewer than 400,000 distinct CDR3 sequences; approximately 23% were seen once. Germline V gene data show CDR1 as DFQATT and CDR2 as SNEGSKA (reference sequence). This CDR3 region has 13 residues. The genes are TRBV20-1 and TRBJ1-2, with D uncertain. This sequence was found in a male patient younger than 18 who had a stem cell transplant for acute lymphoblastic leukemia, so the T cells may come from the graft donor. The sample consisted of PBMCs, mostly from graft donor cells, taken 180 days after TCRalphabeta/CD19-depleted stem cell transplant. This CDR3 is CSARSSQAPMGSF. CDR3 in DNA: TGCAGTGCTAGATCGTCCCAGGCCCCAATGGGCTCCTTC.